The clone carrying this TCR beta chain was counted a single time. With random hexamers, roughly 0.45 to 1 ug RNA was reverse transcribed. TCRdb used MiXCR to reprocess the immunoSEQ multiplex PCR reads, holding one entry per CDR3 protein. The sample lists 330,000 or so distinct CDR3 sequences; about 91% were seen once. This sample stems from a study of CD8 T cells in Susac syndrome. The CDR3 covers 14 residues. The germline CDR1 and CDR2 sequences are MDHEN and SYDVKM. J was trimmed by 8 bases and V by 5 bases; bases with no gene match: 8. FACS was used to enrich TEMRA cells, whereas the CD8+ and CD4+ T cells were obtained by negative isolation.

This receptor was taken from a human donor with multiple sclerosis. This chain joins TRBV28 and TRBJ1-2; 10 positions match TRBD1. The sequenced material came from CD8+ T cells from PBMCs. The CDR3 reads CASSTRQGAWGYTF. In nucleotides, the CDR3 is TGTGCCAGCAGTACCCGACAGGGGGCCTGGGGCTACACCTTC.